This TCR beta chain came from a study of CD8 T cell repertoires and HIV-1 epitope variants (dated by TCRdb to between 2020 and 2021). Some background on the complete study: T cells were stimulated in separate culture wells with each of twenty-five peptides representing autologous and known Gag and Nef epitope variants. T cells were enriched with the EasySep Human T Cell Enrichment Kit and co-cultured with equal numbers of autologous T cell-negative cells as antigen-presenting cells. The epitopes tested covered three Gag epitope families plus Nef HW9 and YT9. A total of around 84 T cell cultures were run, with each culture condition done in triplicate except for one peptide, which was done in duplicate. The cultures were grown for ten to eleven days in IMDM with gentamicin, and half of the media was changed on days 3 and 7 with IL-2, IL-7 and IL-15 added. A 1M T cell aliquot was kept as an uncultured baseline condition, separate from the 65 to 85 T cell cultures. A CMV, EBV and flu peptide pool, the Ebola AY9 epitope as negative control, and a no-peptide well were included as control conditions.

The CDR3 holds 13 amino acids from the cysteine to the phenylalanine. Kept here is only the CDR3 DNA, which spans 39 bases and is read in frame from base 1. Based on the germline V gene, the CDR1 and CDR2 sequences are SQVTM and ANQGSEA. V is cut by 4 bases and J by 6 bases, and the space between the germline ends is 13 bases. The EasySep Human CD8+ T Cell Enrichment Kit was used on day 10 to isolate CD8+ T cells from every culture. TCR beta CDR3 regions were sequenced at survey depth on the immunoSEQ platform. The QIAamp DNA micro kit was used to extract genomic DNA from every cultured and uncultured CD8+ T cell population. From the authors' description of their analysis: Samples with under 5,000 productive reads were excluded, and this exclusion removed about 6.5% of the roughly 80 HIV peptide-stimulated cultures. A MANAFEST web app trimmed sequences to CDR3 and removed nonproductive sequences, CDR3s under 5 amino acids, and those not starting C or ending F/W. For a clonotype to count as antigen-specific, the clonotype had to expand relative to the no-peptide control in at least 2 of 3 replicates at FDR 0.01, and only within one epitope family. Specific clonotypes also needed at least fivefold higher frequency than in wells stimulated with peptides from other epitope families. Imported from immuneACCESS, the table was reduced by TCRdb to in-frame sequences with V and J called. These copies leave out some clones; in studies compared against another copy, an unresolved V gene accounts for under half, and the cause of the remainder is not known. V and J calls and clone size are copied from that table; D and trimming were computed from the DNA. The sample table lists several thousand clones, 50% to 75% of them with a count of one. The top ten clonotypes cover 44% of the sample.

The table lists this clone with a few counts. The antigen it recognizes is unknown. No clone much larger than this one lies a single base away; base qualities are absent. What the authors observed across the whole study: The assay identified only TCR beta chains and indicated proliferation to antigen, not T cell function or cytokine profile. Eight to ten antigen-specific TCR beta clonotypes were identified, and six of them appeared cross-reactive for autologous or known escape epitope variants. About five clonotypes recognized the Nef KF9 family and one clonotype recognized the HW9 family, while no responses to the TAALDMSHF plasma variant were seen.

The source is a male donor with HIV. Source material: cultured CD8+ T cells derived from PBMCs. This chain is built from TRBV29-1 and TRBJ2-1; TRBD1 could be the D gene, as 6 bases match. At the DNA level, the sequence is TGCAGCGTTGTCCACAGGGACGGCAATGAGCAGTTCTTC. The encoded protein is CSVVHRDGNEQFF.